Given below is one T cell receptor beta chain in context. The antigen remains unidentified. Libraries were prepared by immunoSEQ multiplex PCR; TCRdb keeps only in-frame clonotypes and omits some of them. This table has 95,000 to 150,000 clones, 88% appearing once. The CDR3 sequence is 14 residues long. Germline V gives CDR1 SGHTA, CDR2 FQGNSA. V was clipped by 10 bases and J by 8 bases; unmatched bases: 15. The data stem from a study of T cell responses to AZD1222 COVID-19 vaccine. Study-level findings and limits: The study identified only six AZD1222 recipients as seropositive at baseline. The repertoires were collected only after the peak T cell response. Females made up more of the donors, who were largely white British, and clonal diversity may have come out too low.

Material: peripheral blood, obtained on day 0 of AZD1222 vaccination. V gene TRBV7-2 combines with J gene TRBJ1-2; 8 bases agree with TRBD1. This sequence was found in an adult in good health. CDR3 in amino acids: CATSPGTGSGGYTF. The CDR3 region has the DNA TGTGCCACGAGTCCCGGGACAGGTTCTGGGGGCTACACCTTC.